This T cell receptor (beta chain) was profiled in a study of regulatory T cells in long-lasting Graves disease. Whole-study context: Persistent cases took antithyroid drugs over 5 years and stayed TSH receptor antibody positive. Findings of the study overall: The sample size was small, and this may have reduced accuracy. Patients with persistent disease showed a bias toward TRBV28, TRBJ1-2 and TRBJ2-5. Blood alone, not thyroid tissue, was studied.

CDR3 length: 15 residues. Trimming cost V 3 bases and J 1 base, with 12 bases left between them. Germline V gene lookup returns CDR1 WSHSY and CDR2 SAAADI. CDR3-region Arm-PCR and iRepertoire HTBI primers produced the TCR beta libraries. A single record per CDR3 protein comes from TCRdb applying MiXCR to the multiplex PCR reads. The data contain fewer than 400,000 distinct CDR3 sequences, less than 25% of them singletons. This clonotype was seen more than once but under ten times. Its target is unknown. As to time point: persistent/refractory GD, antithyroid drugs over 5 years with positive TRAb. The TCR library was made from RNA extracted from PBMCs.

V usage is TRBV10-2 and J usage is TRBJ2-5; maybe TRBD1 (5 bases). This clonotype was sampled from a female donor with Graves disease. The sample in question was peripheral blood mononuclear cells (PBMCs), obtained when the disease was refractory, from a patient treated with antithyroid drugs. The CDR3 nucleotides are TGCGCCAGCAGTGAAACCGACAGTCTCCAAGAGACCCAGTACTTC. Translating it yields CASSETDSLQETQYF.